One sample yielded the 18 T cell receptor beta chains listed below, sequenced in a study of shared clonotypes between healthy human individuals. Clones were sequenced by immunoSEQ multiplex PCR, and TCRdb holds only the in-frame ones, with some missing. The data hold approximately 1.9 million clones, with roughly 93% observed a single time. The naive CD8 fraction comprised CD45RO-negative cells positively selected for CCR7 and excluded terminally differentiated effector memory CD45RA+ cells. Sequenced sample: naive CD8+ T cells from PBMCs. The receptors were gathered from a man aged 18 to 30 in good health. Some clones in this sample may be carry-over from other donors' samples.

CDR3 coding DNA: TGCAGCGTTCGACGGCTAGAGGACTATGGCTACACCTTC. Its translation: CSVRRLEDYGYTF. The rearrangement links TRBV29-1 to TRBJ1-2; D gene unclear. Germline V gives CDR1 SQVTM, CDR2 ANQGSEA. Between the trimmed V and J ends, which lost 5 bases and 3 bases, there was a span of 13 bases. This CDR3 comprises 13 residues.

The chain links TRBV19 to TRBJ2-2; tentatively, D is TRBD1 (5 bases). Trimming shortened V by 2 bases and J by 1 base, and 17 bases separated the two germline ends. The germline CDR1 and CDR2 sequences are LNHDA and SQIVND (reference sequence). This CDR3 is 18 amino acids long. Written as DNA, the CDR3 is TGTGCCAGTAGTATACAGTTTTCTAGGGGCTTGAACACCGGGGAGCTGTTTTTT. It yields the protein CASSIQFSRGLNTGELFF.

V is TRBV9 and J is TRBJ1-1; D gene unclear. V lost 3 bases and J lost 0, with 15 bases in between. Per germline, CDR1 SGDLS and CDR2 YYNGEE. The CDR3 has 16 amino acids. This chain's CDR3 is CASSGTPRHVNTEAFF. CDR3 in DNA: TGTGCCAGCAGCGGAACCCCGAGACACGTGAACACTGAAGCTTTCTTT. The full variable domain, completed using reference TRBV9 and TRBJ1-1, is DSGVTQTPKHLITATGQRVTLRCSPRSGDLSVYWYQQSLDQGLQFLIQYYNGEERAKGNILERFSAQQFPDLHSELNLSSLELGDSALYFCASSGTPRHVNTEAFFGQGTRLTVV.

The chain recombines TRBV5-5 with TRBJ2-5; D perhaps matches TRBD1 (6 bases). The V and J ends lost 0 bases and 0 bases respectively, with 12 bases between them. The CDR3 contains 16 residues. Germline CDR1 SGHKS, CDR2 YYEKEE (reference sequence). CDR3 protein: CASSLADQGYQETQYF. As DNA, the CDR3 is TGTGCCAGCAGCTTGGCGGACCAGGGGTACCAAGAGACCCAGTACTTC.

The chain couples TRBV19 to TRBJ1-4; a possible D gene is TRBD1 (5 bases). Germline lookup yields CDR1 LNHDA and CDR2 SQIVND (reference sequence). This CDR3 has 15 amino acids. Trimming took 6 bases from V and 1 from J, leaving 12 bases between them. The CDR3 DNA sequence: TGTGCCAGTAGCCGAGGGGTTTTAACTAATGAAAAACTGTTTTTT. Translation: CASSRGVLTNEKLFF.

V usage is TRBV18 and J usage is TRBJ2-2; D is unresolved. The V and J ends lost 3 bases and 5 bases respectively, with 4 bases between them. CDR3 length equals 12 residues. Per germline, CDR1 KGHSH and CDR2 LQKENI. For the CDR3, the DNA is TGTGCCAGCTCACCGGAGACCGGGGAGCTGTTTTTT. Translated, it gives CASSPETGELFF.

V is TRBV28 and J is TRBJ1-5; no reliable D call. The germline CDR1 and CDR2 sequences are MDHEN and SYDVKM. Trimming cost V 6 bases and J 1 base, with 13 bases left between them. The length of the CDR3 is 15 residues. CDR3 nucleotide sequence: TGTGCCAGCAGACTTGGGTTACAGAGCAATCAGCCCCAGCATTTT. Translating gives CASRLGLQSNQPQHF.

The V and J genes are TRBV7-9 and TRBJ2-7; D is tentatively TRBD1 or TRBD2 (7 bases each). V was cut by 3 bases and J by 7 bases, with 22 bases left in between. From germline, CDR1 is SEHNR and CDR2 FQNEAQ (reference sequence). The CDR3 consists of 16 residues. In nucleotides, the CDR3 is TGTGCCAGCAGCTTCCTCTTGGGACAGCCAGCGGGGGAGCAGTACTTC. It translates to CASSFLLGQPAGEQYF.

V gene TRBV6-6 combines with J gene TRBJ1-1, with 9 bases identical to TRBD1. V was pared by 4 bases and J by 11 bases, with 11 bases of the junction left unmatched. Looked up from germline, CDR1 is MNHNY and CDR2 is SVGAGI (reference sequence). The CDR3 runs to 14 residues. The CDR3 DNA reads as TGTGCCAGCAGTTCCGGGACAGGGTCATTGGGGGCTTTCTTT. It is translated as CASSSGTGSLGAFF.

The chain joins TRBV28 to TRBJ2-5; a weak D match, TRBD2 (6 bases). CDR3 size: 15 residues. Per the germline V gene, CDR1 is MDHEN and CDR2 is SYDVKM. The V end was cut by 3 bases, the J end by 1 base, with 12 bases between. CDR3 in amino acids: CASSFEAGIQETQYF. CDR3 coding DNA: TGTGCCAGCAGTTTCGAGGCGGGAATCCAAGAGACCCAGTACTTC.

The chain has TRBV10-3 and TRBJ2-1, with 13 bases lining up with TRBD2. There are 13 residues in the CDR3. CDR1 is ENHRY, CDR2 SYGVKD, per germline. V trimming: 10 bases; J trimming: 9 bases; junction bases outside the gene matches: 6. The CDR3 DNA reads TGTGCCACCCGGACTAGCGGGAGCAGTGAGCAGTTCTTC. It specifies CATRTSGSSEQFF.

The chain couples TRBV5-4 to TRBJ1-1, with D maybe TRBD1 (6 bases). The CDR3 length is 13 residues. With 3 bases removed from V and 4 bases from J, the gap between germline ends came to 10 bases. Germline V lookup: CDR1 SGHNT, CDR2 YYREEE (reference sequence). CDR3 protein: CASSYREGTEAFF. Here the CDR3 DNA reads TGTGCCAGCAGCTACAGGGAGGGCACTGAAGCTTTCTTT.

The chain has TRBV27 and TRBJ2-3, with TRBD1 as a possible D gene (5 bases). Per the germline V gene, CDR1 is MNHEY and CDR2 is SMNVEV (reference sequence). V dropped 4 bases and J dropped 6 bases, with 17 bases sitting between them. There are 15 residues in the CDR3. CDR3 amino acids: CASSSPGSGADTQYF. The CDR3 coding sequence is TGTGCCAGCAGTTCCCCAGGGTCTGGGGCCGATACGCAGTATTTT.

This chain connects TRBV7-3 to TRBJ1-1; no clear D. The CDR3 runs to 14 residues. CDR1 and CDR2 from the germline V gene are SGHTA and FQGTGA. V was shortened by 1 base and J by 4 bases, with 10 bases between the two germline ends. CDR3 bases: TGTGCCAGCAGCTTAAGAATAAGGGCCACTGAAGCTTTCTTT. This translates into CASSLRIRATEAFF.

The genes are TRBV5-6 and TRBJ1-2; the D gene is possibly TRBD1 (5 bases). V gave up 3 bases and J gave up 5 bases, with 17 bases separating them. Germline lookup yields CDR1 SGHDT and CDR2 YYEEEE. CDR3 size: 15 residues. The CDR3 protein is CASSSGRPLRYGYTF. DNA of the CDR3: TGTGCCAGCAGCTCGGGACGGCCCTTGAGGTATGGCTACACCTTC. Combining the CDR3 with reference TRBV5-6 and TRBJ1-2 gives the whole variable domain DAGVTQSPTHLIKTRGQQVTLRCSPKSGHDTVSWYQQALGQGPQFIFQYYEEEERQRGNFPDRFSGHQFPNYSSELNVNALLLGDSALYLCASSSGRPLRYGYTFGSGTRLTVV.

On this clone itself: The identical CDR3 is also encoded by other nucleotide sequences in the sample. The chain links TRBV29-1 to TRBJ2-2; D not certain. Germline values: CDR1 SQVTM, CDR2 ANQGSEA. The V end lost 5 bases, the J end lost 2 bases, and 9 bases lay between the germline ends. This CDR3 spans 13 amino acids. The DNA of the CDR3 is TGCAGCGTTCGGCAGCCCAACACCGGGGAGCTGTTTTTT. It codes for CSVRQPNTGELFF.

The chain recombines TRBV27 with TRBJ1-5, with D tentatively TRBD1 (6 bases). Germline lookup yields CDR1 MNHEY and CDR2 SMNVEV (reference sequence). The CDR3 loop spans 13 amino acids. With 11 bases removed from V and 2 bases from J, the gap between germline ends came to 13 bases. The CDR3 protein is CAVSRGGNQPQHF. CDR3 coding DNA: TGTGCCGTTTCCAGGGGTGGCAATCAGCCCCAGCATTTT.

V gene TRBV6-1 combines with J gene TRBJ2-5, with D uncertain. Per the germline V gene, CDR1 is MNHNS and CDR2 is SASEGT. The CDR3 sequence is 16 residues long. V lost 1 base, J lost 1 base, and 13 bases lay in between. CDR3 DNA: TGTGCCAGCAGTGAAGACCTGCCCCGTTTCCAAGAGACCCAGTACTTC. It encodes CASSEDLPRFQETQYF.